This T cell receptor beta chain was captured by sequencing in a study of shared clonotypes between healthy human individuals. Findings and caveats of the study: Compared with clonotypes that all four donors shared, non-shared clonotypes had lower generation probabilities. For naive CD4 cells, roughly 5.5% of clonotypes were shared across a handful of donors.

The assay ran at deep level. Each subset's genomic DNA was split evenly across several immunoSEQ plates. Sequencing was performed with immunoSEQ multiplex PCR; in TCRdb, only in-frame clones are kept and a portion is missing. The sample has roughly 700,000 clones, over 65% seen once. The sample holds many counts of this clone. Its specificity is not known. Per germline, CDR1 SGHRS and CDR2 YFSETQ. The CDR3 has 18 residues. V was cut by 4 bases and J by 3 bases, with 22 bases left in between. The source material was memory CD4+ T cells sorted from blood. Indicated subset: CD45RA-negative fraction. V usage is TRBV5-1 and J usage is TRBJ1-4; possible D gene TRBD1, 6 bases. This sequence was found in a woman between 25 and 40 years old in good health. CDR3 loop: CASSAPQPNRASNEKLFF. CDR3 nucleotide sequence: TGCGCCAGCAGCGCACCGCAACCCAACAGGGCGTCTAATGAAAAACTGTTTTTT. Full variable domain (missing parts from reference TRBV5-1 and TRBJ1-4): KAGVTQTPRYLIKTRGQQVTLSCSPISGHRSVSWYQQTPGQGLQFLFEYFSETQRNKGNFPGRFSGRQFSNSRSEMNVSTLELGDSALYLCASSAPQPNRASNEKLFFGSGTQLSVL.